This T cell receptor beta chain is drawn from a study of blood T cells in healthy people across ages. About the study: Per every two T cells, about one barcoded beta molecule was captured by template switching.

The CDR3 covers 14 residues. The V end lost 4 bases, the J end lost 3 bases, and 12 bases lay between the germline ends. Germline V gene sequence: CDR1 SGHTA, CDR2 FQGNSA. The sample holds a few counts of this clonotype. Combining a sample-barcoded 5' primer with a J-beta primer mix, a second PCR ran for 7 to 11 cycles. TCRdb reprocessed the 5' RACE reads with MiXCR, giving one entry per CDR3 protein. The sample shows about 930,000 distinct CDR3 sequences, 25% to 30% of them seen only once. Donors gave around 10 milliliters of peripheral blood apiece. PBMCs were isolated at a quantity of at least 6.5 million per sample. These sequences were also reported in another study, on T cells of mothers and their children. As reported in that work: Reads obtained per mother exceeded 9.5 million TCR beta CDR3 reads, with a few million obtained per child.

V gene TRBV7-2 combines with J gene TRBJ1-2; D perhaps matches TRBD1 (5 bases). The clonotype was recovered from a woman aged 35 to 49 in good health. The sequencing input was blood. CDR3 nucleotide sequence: TGTGCCAGCAGCTACCCGGGGCGGGACTATGGCTACACCTTC. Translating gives CASSYPGRDYGYTF.